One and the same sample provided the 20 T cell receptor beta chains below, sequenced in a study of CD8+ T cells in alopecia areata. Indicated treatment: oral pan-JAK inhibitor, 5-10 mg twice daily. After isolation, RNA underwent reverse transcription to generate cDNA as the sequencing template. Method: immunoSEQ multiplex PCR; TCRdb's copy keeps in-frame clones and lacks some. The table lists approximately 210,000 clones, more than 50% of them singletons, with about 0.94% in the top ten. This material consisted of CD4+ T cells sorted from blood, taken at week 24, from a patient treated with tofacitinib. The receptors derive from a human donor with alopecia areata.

Here the CDR3 DNA reads TGCAGCGTGCTGACAGGGAGAGGACAGCCCCAGCATTTT. Its translation: CSVLTGRGQPQHF. The chain combines TRBV29-1 with TRBJ1-5; 7 bases agree with TRBD1. Trimming removed 6 bases from V and 7 bases from J; junction bases left unmatched: 9. Germline CDR1 reads SQVTM; CDR2 reads ANQGSEA. This CDR3 is 13 amino acids long. Supplemented by reference TRBV29-1 and TRBJ1-5, the full variable domain reads SAVISQKPSRDICQRGTSLTIQCQVDSQVTMMFWYRQQPGQSLTLIATANQGSEATYESGFVIDKFPISRPNLTFSTLTVSNMSPEDSSIYLCSVLTGRGQPQHFGDGTRLSIL.

CDR3 DNA: TGTGCCAGCAGCGCTAGCGGGGGAAATACGCAGTATTTT. This encodes CASSASGGNTQYF. The chain joins TRBV11-2 to TRBJ2-3; 10 positions match TRBD2. Trimming at V came to 5 bases and at J to 7 bases, leaving 3 bases not matched to a gene. Germline CDR1 SGHAT, CDR2 FQNNGV. This CDR3 region has 13 residues. Complete variable domain (other parts from reference TRBV11-2 and TRBJ2-3): EAGVAQSPRYKIIEKRQSVAFWCNPISGHATLYWYQQILGQGPKLLIQFQNNGVVDDSQLPKDRFSAERLKGVDSTLKIQPAKLEDSAVYLCASSASGGNTQYFGPGTRLTVL.

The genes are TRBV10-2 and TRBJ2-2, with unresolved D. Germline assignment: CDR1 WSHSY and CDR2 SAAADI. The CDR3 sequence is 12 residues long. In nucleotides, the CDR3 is TGCGCAACAAAGGACGTAACCGGGGAGCTGTTTTTT. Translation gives CATKDVTGELFF.

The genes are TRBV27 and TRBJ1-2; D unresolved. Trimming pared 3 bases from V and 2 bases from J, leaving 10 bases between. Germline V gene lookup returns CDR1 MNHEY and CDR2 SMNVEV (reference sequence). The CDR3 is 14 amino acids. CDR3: CASSFRGLNYGYTF. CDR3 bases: TGTGCCAGCAGTTTCAGAGGGCTAAACTATGGCTACACCTTC.

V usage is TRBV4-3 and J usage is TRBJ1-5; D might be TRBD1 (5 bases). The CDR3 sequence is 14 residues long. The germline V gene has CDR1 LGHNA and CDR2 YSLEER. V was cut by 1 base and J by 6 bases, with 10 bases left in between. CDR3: CASSQVSGSQPQHF. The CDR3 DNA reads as TGCGCCAGCAGCCAAGTGTCAGGGAGTCAGCCCCAGCATTTT.

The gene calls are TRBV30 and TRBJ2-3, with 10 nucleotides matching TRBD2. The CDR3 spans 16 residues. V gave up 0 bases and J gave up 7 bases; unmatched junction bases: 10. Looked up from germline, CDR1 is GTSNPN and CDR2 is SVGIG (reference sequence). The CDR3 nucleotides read TGTGCCTGGAGTGTAAATAGCGGGGGGATTCCGAATACGCAGTATTTT. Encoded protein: CAWSVNSGGIPNTQYF.

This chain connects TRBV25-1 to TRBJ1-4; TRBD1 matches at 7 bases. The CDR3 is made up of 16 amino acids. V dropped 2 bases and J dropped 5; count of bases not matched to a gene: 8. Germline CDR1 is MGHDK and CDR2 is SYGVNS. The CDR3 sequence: CASSEGLGQRNEKLFF. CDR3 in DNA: TGTGCCAGCAGTGAAGGCTTGGGACAGCGGAATGAAAAACTGTTTTTT. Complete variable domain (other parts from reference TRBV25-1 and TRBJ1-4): EADIYQTPRYLVIGTGKKITLECSQTMGHDKMYWYQQDPGMELHLIHYSYGVNSTEKGDLSSESTVSRIRTEHFPLTLESARPSHTSQYLCASSEGLGQRNEKLFFGSGTQLSVL.

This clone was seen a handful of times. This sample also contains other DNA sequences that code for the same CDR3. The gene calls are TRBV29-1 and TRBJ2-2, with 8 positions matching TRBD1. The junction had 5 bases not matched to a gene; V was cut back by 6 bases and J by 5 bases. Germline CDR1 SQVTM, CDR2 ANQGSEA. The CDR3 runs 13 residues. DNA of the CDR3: TGCAGCGTCGGCCAGGGGGCGACCGGGGAGCTGTTTTTT. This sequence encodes CSVGQGATGELFF.

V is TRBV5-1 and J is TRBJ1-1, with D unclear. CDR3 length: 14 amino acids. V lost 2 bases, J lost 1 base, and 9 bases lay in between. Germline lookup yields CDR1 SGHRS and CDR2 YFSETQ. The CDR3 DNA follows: TGCGCCAGCAGCTTTACCGTTGAGAACACTGAAGCTTTCTTT. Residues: CASSFTVENTEAFF. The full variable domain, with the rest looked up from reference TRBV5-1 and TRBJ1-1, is KAGVTQTPRYLIKTRGQQVTLSCSPISGHRSVSWYQQTPGQGLQFLFEYFSETQRNKGNFPGRFSGRQFSNSRSEMNVSTLELGDSALYLCASSFTVENTEAFFGQGTRLTVV.

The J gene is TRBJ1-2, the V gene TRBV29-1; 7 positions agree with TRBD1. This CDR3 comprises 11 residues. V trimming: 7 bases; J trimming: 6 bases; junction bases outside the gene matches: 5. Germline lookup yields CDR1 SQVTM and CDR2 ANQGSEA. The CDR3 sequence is CSGGTDDGYTF. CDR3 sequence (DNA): TGCAGCGGAGGGACAGACGATGGCTACACCTTC.

CDR3 region: CSGSSGDTQYF. In DNA form, the CDR3 reads TGCAGCGGCTCTTCGGGTGATACGCAGTATTTT. The V and J genes are TRBV29-1 and TRBJ2-3; D not resolved. Trimming removed 7 bases at V and 6 bases at J, with 11 bases between. The CDR3 is made up of 11 amino acids. In germline, CDR1 is SQVTM, CDR2 ANQGSEA.

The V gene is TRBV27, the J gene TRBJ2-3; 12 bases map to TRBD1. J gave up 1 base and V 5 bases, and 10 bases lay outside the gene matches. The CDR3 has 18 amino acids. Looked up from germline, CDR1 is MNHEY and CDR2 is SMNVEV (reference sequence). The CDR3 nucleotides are TGTGCCAGCAGTGGGGACAGGGGGCGCCCCGGTGGCACAGATACGCAGTATTTT. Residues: CASSGDRGRPGGTDTQYF.

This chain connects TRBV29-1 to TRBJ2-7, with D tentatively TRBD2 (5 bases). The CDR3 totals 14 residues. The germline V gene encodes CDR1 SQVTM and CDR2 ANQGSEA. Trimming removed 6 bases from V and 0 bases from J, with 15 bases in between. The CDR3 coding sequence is TGCAGCGTCGGGGTTAGCCGAGTCTCCTACGAGCAGTACTTC. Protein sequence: CSVGVSRVSYEQYF.

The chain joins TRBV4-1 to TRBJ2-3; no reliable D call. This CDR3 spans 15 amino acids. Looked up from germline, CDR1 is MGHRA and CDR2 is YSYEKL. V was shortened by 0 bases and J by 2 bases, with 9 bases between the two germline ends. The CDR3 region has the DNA TGCGCCAGCAGCCAAGATGGCATTTACACAGATACGCAGTATTTT. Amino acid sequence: CASSQDGIYTDTQYF.

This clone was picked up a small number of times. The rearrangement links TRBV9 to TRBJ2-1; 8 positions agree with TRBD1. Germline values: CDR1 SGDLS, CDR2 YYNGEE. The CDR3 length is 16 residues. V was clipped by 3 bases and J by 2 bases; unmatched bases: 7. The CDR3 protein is CASSAGTGGPYNEQFF. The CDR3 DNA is TGTGCCAGCAGCGCCGGTACAGGGGGTCCCTACAATGAGCAGTTCTTC.

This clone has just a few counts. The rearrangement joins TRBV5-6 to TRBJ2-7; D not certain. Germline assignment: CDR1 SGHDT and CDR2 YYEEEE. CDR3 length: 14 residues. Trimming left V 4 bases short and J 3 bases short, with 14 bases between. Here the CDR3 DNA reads TGTGCCAGCAGCAACCGGCGTCAAAACTACGAGCAGTACTTC. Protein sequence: CASSNRRQNYEQYF. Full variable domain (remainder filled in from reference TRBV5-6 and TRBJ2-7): DAGVTQSPTHLIKTRGQQVTLRCSPKSGHDTVSWYQQALGQGPQFIFQYYEEEERQRGNFPDRFSGHQFPNYSSELNVNALLLGDSALYLCASSNRRQNYEQYFGPGTRLTVT.

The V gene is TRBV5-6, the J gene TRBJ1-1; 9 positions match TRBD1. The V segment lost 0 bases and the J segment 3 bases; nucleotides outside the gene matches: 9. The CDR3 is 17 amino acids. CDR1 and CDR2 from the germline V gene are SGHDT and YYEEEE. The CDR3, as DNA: TGTGCCAGCAGCTTGGGAACAGGGGGCAGGGTGGACACTGAAGCTTTCTTT. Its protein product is CASSLGTGGRVDTEAFF.

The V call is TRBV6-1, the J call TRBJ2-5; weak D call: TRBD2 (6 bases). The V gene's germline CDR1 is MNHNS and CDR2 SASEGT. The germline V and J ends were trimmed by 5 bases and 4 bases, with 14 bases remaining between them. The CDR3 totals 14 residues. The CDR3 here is CASSYGGVTETQYF. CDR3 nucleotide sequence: TGTGCCAGCAGTTATGGCGGGGTTACAGAGACCCAGTACTTC.

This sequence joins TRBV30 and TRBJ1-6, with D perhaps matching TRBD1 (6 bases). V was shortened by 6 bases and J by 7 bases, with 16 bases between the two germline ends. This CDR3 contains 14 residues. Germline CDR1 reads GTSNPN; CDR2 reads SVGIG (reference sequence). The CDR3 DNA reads TGTGCCTGTTCTACCGGGGGCGAAAATTCACCCCTCCACTTT. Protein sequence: CACSTGGENSPLHF.

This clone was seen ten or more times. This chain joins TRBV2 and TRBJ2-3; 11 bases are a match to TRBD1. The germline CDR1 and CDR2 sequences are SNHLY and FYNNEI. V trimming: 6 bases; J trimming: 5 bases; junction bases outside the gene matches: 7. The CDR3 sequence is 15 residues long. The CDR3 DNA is TGTGCCAGCAGGCCGGGACAGGGGGTCGGAGATACGCAGTATTTT. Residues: CASRPGQGVGDTQYF.